A selection of T cell receptor beta chains follows, all from one sample in a study of blood T cells in healthy people across ages. TCRdb ran MiXCR on the 5' RACE reads and lists one entry per CDR3 protein. The table has hundreds of thousands of distinct CDR3 sequences, approximately 53% seen once; the top ten hold 20% to 30%. The specimen was blood. These receptors were obtained from a man aged 40-55 years in good health. CDR3s include the opening cysteine and the closing phenylalanine or tryptophan. D genes are given only for firm matches. Where a row states a size, it is once, few, many or the class of an expanded clone; other rows omit it.

J: TRBJ2-5
size: few
D: .
V: TRBV4-1
DNA: TGCGCCAGCAGCCAAGGTTTCGGGGGCCAAGAGACCCAGTACTTC
CDR3: CASSQGFGGQETQYF

J: TRBJ1-2
size: few
D: .
V: TRBV3-1
DNA: TGTGCCAGCAGCCAAGAGTCAGGGAGCTACACCTTC
CDR3: CASSQESGSYTF

J: TRBJ1-1
size: .
D: .
V: TRBV9
DNA: TGTGCCAGCAGCGCTGACGCGGGGGCTATGAACACTGAAGCTTTCTTT
CDR3: CASSADAGAMNTEAFF

J: TRBJ2-3
size: .
D: TRBD2
V: TRBV6-2/TRBV6-3
DNA: TGTGCCAGCAGCCAAAAGCGGGGACTCACAGATACGCAGTATTTT
CDR3: CASSQKRGLTDTQYF

J: TRBJ2-3
size: once
D: TRBD1
V: TRBV27
DNA: TGTGCCAGCAGGGGGGACAGGGGACCCAGATACGCGTATTTT
CDR3: CASRGDRGPRYAYF

J: TRBJ2-2
size: .
D: TRBD2
V: TRBV6-6
DNA: TGTGCCAGCAGTCGCGGGGGGTACACCGGGGAGCTGTTTTTT
CDR3: CASSRGGYTGELFF

J: TRBJ2-3
size: .
D: .
V: TRBV29-1
DNA: TGCAGCGGAGCTAGCGTGGGCACAGATACGCAGTATTTT
CDR3: CSGASVGTDTQYF

J: TRBJ1-5
size: few
D: .
V: TRBV24-1
DNA: TGTGCCACCAGTGATATACAGGGACGTCAGCCCCAGCATTTT
CDR3: CATSDIQGRQPQHF

J: TRBJ1-1
size: .
D: TRBD1
V: TRBV3-1
DNA: TGTGCCAGCAGCCATCGAGGACAGGGCCGTGAAGCTTTCTTT
CDR3: CASSHRGQGREAFF

J: TRBJ2-7
size: .
D: .
V: TRBV6-1
DNA: TGTGCCAGCAGTGCCGGGTCGGCCAGGGCGAACGAGCAGTACTTC
CDR3: CASSAGSARANEQYF

J: TRBJ2-2
size: .
D: TRBD2
V: TRBV28
DNA: TGTGCCACCAGGACTAGCGTGAACACCGGGGAGCTGTTTTTT
CDR3: CATRTSVNTGELFF

J: TRBJ1-4
size: .
D: TRBD1
V: TRBV9
DNA: TGTGCCAGCAGCCCCCCCGGGACAGATTATGAAAAACTGTTTTTT
CDR3: CASSPPGTDYEKLFF

J: TRBJ2-7
size: few
D: .
V: TRBV7-2
DNA: TGTGCCAGCAGCCTAGACGACTACGAGCAGTACTTC
CDR3: CASSLDDYEQYF

J: TRBJ2-1
size: .
D: TRBD2
V: TRBV7-2
DNA: TGTGCCAGCAGCCTAAAAAGGCGAGCCGGGACTAGCGTACCTGAGCAGTTCTTC
CDR3: CASSLKRRAGTSVPEQFF

J: TRBJ2-1
size: .
D: .
V: TRBV2
DNA: TGTGCCAGCAGTGAAGCGCTTAGGTCCGTGACCTCCTACAATGAGCAGTTCTTC
CDR3: CASSEALRSVTSYNEQFF

J: TRBJ2-2
size: once
D: TRBD2
V: TRBV7-2
DNA: TGTGCCAGCAGCCTACGACGGGTCGGGGGGGTAGGCGGGGAGCTGTTTTTT
CDR3: CASSLRRVGGVGGELFF

J: TRBJ2-5
size: .
D: .
V: TRBV6-5
DNA: TGTGCCAGCAGTTACGTCGGGGCGGGGGAGACCCAGTACTTC
CDR3: CASSYVGAGETQYF

J: TRBJ2-7
size: .
D: TRBD2
V: TRBV10-2
DNA: TGCGCCAGCAGCGACGGACTAGCGACAGCCTACGAGCAGTACTTC
CDR3: CASSDGLATAYEQYF

J: TRBJ1-2
size: .
D: .
V: TRBV2
DNA: TGTGCCAGCAGTGAAGCAGGGCGGCTTGGCTACACCTTC
CDR3: CASSEAGRLGYTF

J: TRBJ2-7
size: once
D: .
V: TRBV20-1
DNA: TGCAGTGCTAGACAAGGGACCGCGACCTACGAGCAGTACTTC
CDR3: CSARQGTATYEQYF

J: TRBJ1-2
size: .
D: .
V: TRBV7-9
DNA: TGTGCCAGCAGCTCCTCGGGGGACACCTATGGCTACACCTTC
CDR3: CASSSSGDTYGYTF

J: TRBJ2-4
size: .
D: .
V: TRBV18
DNA: TGTGCCAGCTCACCACCGGGGCAGGGAACGGCCAAAAACATTCAGTACTTC
CDR3: CASSPPGQGTAKNIQYF

J: TRBJ2-5
size: few
D: .
V: TRBV20-1
DNA: TGCAGTGCTAGAGGGCCCAAAGAGACCCAGTACTTC
CDR3: CSARGPKETQYF

J: TRBJ2-7
size: .
D: TRBD2
V: TRBV14
DNA: TGTGCCAGCAGCCAAAGTGCTAGCGGTTCTTACGAGCAGTACTTC
CDR3: CASSQSASGSYEQYF

J: TRBJ1-5
size: .
D: .
V: TRBV4-1
DNA: TGCGCCAGCAGCCAAGAAGGGCATGGACCCCAGCATTTT
CDR3: CASSQEGHGPQHF

J: TRBJ2-7
size: .
D: .
V: TRBV27
DNA: TGTGCCAGCAGTTTATTCCCAGTTACCCGCGAGCAGTACTTC
CDR3: CASSLFPVTREQYF

J: TRBJ2-7
size: few
D: TRBD1
V: TRBV28
DNA: TGTGCCAGCAGTCTATCGGGGGACAGGGGGTACGAGCAGTACTTC
CDR3: CASSLSGDRGYEQYF

J: TRBJ2-7
size: .
D: .
V: TRBV7-2
DNA: TGTGCCAGCAGCCCGGGGCTTTTGTTTGACGAGCAGTACTTC
CDR3: CASSPGLLFDEQYF

J: TRBJ2-7
size: .
D: TRBD2
V: TRBV27
DNA: TGTGCCAGCAGTTTACGGCAGGGACTAACCTACGAGCAGTACTTC
CDR3: CASSLRQGLTYEQYF

J: TRBJ2-1
size: many
D: .
V: TRBV24-1
DNA: TGTGCCACCAGTGATTTCGGGACCTCCTACAATGAGCAGTTCTTC
CDR3: CATSDFGTSYNEQFF

J: TRBJ1-2
size: .
D: .
V: TRBV27
DNA: TGTGCCAGCAGTTCGGGTCTTCAACTTGGCTATGGCTACACCTTC
CDR3: CASSSGLQLGYGYTF